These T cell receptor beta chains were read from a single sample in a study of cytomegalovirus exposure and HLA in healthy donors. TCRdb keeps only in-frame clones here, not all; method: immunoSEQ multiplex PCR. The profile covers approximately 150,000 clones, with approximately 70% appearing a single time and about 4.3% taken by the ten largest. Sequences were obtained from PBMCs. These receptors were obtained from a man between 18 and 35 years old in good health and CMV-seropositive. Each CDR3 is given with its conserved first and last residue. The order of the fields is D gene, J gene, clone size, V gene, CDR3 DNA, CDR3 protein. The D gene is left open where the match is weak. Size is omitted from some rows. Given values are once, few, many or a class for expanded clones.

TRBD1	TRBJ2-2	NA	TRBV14	TGTGCCAGCAGCCCTTTAGGACAGGGTGAGGTGGAGCTGTTTTTT	CASSPLGQGEVELFF
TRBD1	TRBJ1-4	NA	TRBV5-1	TGCGCCAGCAGCCCCCGGTTAGGGACAGGGAGTAATGAAAAACTGTTTTTT	CASSPRLGTGSNEKLFF
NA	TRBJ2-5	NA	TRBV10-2	TGCGCCAGCAGTGAGTCGGAGGGGTTGGAGACCCAGTACTTC	CASSESEGLETQYF
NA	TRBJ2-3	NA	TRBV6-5	TGTGCCAGCGGACTCGACAGGTTTAGCACAGATACGCAGTATTTT	CASGLDRFSTDTQYF
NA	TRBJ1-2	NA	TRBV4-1	TGCGCCAGCAGCCAACCCGACACCCGTGGGGGCTACACCTTC	CASSQPDTRGGYTF
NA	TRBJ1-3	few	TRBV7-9	TGTGCCAGCAGTACTCATGGAAACACCATATATTTT	CASSTHGNTIYF
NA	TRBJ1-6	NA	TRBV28	TGTGCCAGCAGTTTAGGGCAGCACAATTCACCCCTCCACTTT	CASSLGQHNSPLHF
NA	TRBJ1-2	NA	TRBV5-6	TGTGCCAGCAGCTTGAGGGCAGGGGAGGGTGGCTACACCTTC	CASSLRAGEGGYTF
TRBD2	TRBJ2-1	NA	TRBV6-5	TGTGCCAGCAGTTACGCGACTAGCGGTACGGGTGAGCAGTTCTTC	CASSYATSGTGEQFF
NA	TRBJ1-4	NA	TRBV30	TGTGCCTGGAGTGTTGGGGCCGAAAAACTGTTTTTT	CAWSVGAEKLFF
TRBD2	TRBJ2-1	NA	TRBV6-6	TGTGCCAGCAGTTACGGGGAGCGGGGGGTTGAGCAGTTCTTC	CASSYGERGVEQFF
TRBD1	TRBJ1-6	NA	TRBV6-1	TGTGCCAGCAGTGAACAGGGGGGATCACCCCTCCACTTT	CASSEQGGSPLHF
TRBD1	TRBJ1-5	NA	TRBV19	TGTGCCAGTAGCCCGGGACAGGTTTGGGAGCCCCAGCATTTT	CASSPGQVWEPQHF
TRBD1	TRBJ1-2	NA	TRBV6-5	TGTGCCAGCAGTTACGAAATGACAGGGAGCTATGGCTACACCTTC	CASSYEMTGSYGYTF
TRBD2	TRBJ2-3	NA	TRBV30	TGTGCCTGGAGTGGTCTCCGGGACTACCCTCCAGATACGCAGTATTTT	CAWSGLRDYPPDTQYF
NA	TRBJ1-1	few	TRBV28	TGTGCCAGCAGTATAGGACAGTTGAACACTGAAGCTTTCTTT	CASSIGQLNTEAFF
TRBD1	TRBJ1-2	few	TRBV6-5	TGTGCCAGCAGTTACGTGACAGGGGCGATAAACTATGGCTACACCTTC	CASSYVTGAINYGYTF
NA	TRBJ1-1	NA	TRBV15	TGTGCCACCAGGGGTGCCCTACCCGGGGGCACTGAAGCTTTCTTT	CATRGALPGGTEAFF
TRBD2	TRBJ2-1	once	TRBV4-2	TGTGCCAGCAGCCAAGATTCCCCTAGCGGATACAATGAGCAGTTCTTC	CASSQDSPSGYNEQFF
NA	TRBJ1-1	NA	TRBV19	TGTGCCAGTAGTAGACCAGGGCTGAACACTGAAGCTTTCTTT	CASSRPGLNTEAFF
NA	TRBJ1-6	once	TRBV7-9	TGTGCCAGCAGCTTAGTTTGGGAGGGCCATAATTCACCCCTCCACTTT	CASSLVWEGHNSPLHF
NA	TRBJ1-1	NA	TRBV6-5	TGTGCCAGCAGTTACAACGGGGTGGGGAACACTGAAGCTTTCTTT	CASSYNGVGNTEAFF
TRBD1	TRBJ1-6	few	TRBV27	TGTGCCAGCAGTTTAGGGACAGGCGGTAATTCACCCCTCCACTTT	CASSLGTGGNSPLHF
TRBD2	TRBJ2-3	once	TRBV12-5	TGTGCTAGTGGTCCTGGTACGGGAGGGGCGGGAGAGGATACGCAGTATTTT	CASGPGTGGAGEDTQYF